The source of this T cell receptor (beta chain) is a study of identical twins. This clonotype appeared many times. Each CDR3 protein is one row after TCRdb ran MiXCR on the 5' RACE reads. The top ten hold 0.25% to 0.3% of the sample, which has 1.5 million to 2 million distinct CDR3 sequences, 25% to 35% seen once. The TCR originated in a newborn girl in good health. Sequencing was done on a sample of cord blood.

In nucleotides, the CDR3 is TGCAGCGTAAGGGGAGATACGCAGTATTTT. Its protein is CSVRGDTQYF. The chain has TRBV29-1 and TRBJ2-3; TRBD1 is a possible D gene (5 bases). Trimming pared 6 bases from V and 5 bases from J, leaving 6 bases between. CDR3 length equals 10 residues. Germline V CDR1 and CDR2: SQVTM, ANQGSEA.